A single sample gave rise to the 10 T cell receptor beta chains below, sequenced in a study of T cell clusters in autoimmune cytopenias. One tube held mixed TRB-A and TRB-B primer pools for touch-down PCR. TCRdb reprocessed the multiplex PCR reads and stores each CDR3 protein as one record, lacking DNA. The sample data list roughly 6,900 distinct CDR3 sequences. Each sample's input was 250 ng genomic DNA, 38,000 or so genome equivalents. The same data also went into a second study, on T cell repertoires in aging, cancer and after chemotherapy.

The sequencing sample was made of peripheral blood. The receptors stem from a human donor in good health.

By frequency, this clonotype registers medium-sized (0.01 to 0.1%). The gene calls are TRBV5-6 and TRBJ2-7; the TCRdb D gene call, TRBD1, has no DNA to confirm it. This CDR3 has 13 residues. Germline values: CDR1 SGHDT, CDR2 YYEEEE. CDR3 in amino acids: CASSLMFRGEQYF.

This clonotype registers medium-sized by frequency. The CDR3 sequence is CASSYGGRGFGYEQYF. The chain has TRBV6-6 and TRBJ2-7; TCRdb indicates TRBD1, and absent DNA this call remains unverified. CDR1 MNHNY and CDR2 SVGAGI come from the germline V gene (reference sequence). The CDR3 runs 16 residues.

The chain uses TRBV12-3 or TRBV12-4 and TRBJ2-5; TCRdb's D call of TRBD1 is untestable without DNA. The length of the CDR3 is 14 residues. Here the CDR3 reads CASSLGQGQETQYF.

Considering frequency, this clonotype is medium-sized. The J gene is TRBJ1-1, the V gene TRBV19; the TCRdb D gene call, TRBD1, has no DNA to confirm it. The CDR3 is made up of 13 amino acids. Looked up from germline, CDR1 is LNHDA and CDR2 is SQIVND (reference sequence). The CDR3 sequence: CASTDGQGRVAFF.

Its frequency marks this clonotype as medium-sized (0.01 to 0.1%). The chain combines TRBV12-3 or TRBV12-4 with TRBJ1-1; TCRdb outputs TRBD1, but without DNA this stays unchecked. CDR3 length: 14 residues. CDR3 amino acids: CASKGDSLNTEAFF.

The rearrangement uses TRBV6-1 and TRBJ2-3; the TCRdb call, TRBD1, lacks DNA for checking. Germline lookup yields CDR1 MNHNS and CDR2 SASEGT. The CDR3 has 14 amino acids. CDR3 in amino acids: CASSPPSSADTQYF.

The chain uses TRBV5-1 and TRBJ2-7; the D call from TCRdb, TRBD2, cannot be confirmed without DNA. From germline, CDR1 is SGHRS and CDR2 YFSETQ. This CDR3 has 15 amino acids. The CDR3: CASSLKESGAYEQYF.

The chain combines TRBV5-4 with TRBJ2-7. Germline CDR1 reads SGHNT; CDR2 reads YYREEE (reference sequence). This CDR3 comprises 12 residues. CDR3: CASRPPSYEQYF.

This clonotype is identified as medium-sized from frequency. The V and J genes are TRBV5-6 and TRBJ2-5; TCRdb's assignment of TRBD2 cannot be checked, as there is no DNA. CDR3 length equals 14 residues. The germline gives CDR1 SGHDT, CDR2 YYEEEE. The CDR3 here is CASSLSGRLETQYF.

V gene TRBV11-2 combines with J gene TRBJ2-7; the TCRdb D gene call, TRBD1, has no DNA to confirm it. The germline V gene has CDR1 SGHAT and CDR2 FQNNGV. The CDR3 has 12 amino acids. The CDR3 sequence is CAGKGGGTEQYF.